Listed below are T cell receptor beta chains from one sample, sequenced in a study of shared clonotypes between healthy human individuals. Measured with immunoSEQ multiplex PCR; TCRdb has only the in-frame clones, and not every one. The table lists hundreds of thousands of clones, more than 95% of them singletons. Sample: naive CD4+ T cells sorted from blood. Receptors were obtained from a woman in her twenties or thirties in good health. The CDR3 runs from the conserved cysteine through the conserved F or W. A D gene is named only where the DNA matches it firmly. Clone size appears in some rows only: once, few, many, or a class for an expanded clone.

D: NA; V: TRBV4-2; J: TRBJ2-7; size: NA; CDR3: CASSQGRGIGEQYF; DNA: TGTGCCAGCAGCCAAGGTCGCGGGATCGGCGAGCAGTACTTC
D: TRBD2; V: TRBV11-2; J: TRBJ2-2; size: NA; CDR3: CASSLAGENTGELFF; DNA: TGTGCCAGCAGCCTAGCGGGAGAGAACACCGGGGAGCTGTTTTTT
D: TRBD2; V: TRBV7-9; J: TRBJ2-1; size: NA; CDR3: CASSRSGTFNEQFF; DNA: TGTGCCAGCAGCCGAAGCGGGACTTTTAATGAGCAGTTCTTC
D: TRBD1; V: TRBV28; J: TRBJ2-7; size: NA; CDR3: CASTDRVEQYF; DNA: TGTGCCAGCACTGACAGGGTCGAGCAGTACTTC
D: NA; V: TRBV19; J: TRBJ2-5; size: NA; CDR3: CASSRLGAWETQYF; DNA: TGTGCCAGTAGTAGGTTAGGGGCTTGGGAGACCCAGTACTTC
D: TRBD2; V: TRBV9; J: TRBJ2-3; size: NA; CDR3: CASSVALGGRPTDTQYF; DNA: TGTGCCAGCAGCGTAGCTCTGGGCGGGAGGCCCACAGATACGCAGTATTTT
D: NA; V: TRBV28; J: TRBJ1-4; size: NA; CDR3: CASSLLQGNEKLFF; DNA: TGTGCCAGCAGTTTACTCCAGGGAAATGAAAAACTGTTTTTT
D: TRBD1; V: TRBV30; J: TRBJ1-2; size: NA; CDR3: CAWRTTGGSYGYTF; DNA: TGTGCCTGGAGGACCACAGGGGGAAGCTATGGCTACACCTTC
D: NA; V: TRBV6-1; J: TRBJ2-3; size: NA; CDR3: CASSALATDTQYF; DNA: TGTGCCAGCAGTGCTTTGGCCACAGATACGCAGTATTTT
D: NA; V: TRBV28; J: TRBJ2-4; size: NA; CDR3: CASSFWDLQGAKNIQYF; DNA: TGTGCCAGCAGTTTTTGGGATCTACAGGGAGCCAAAAACATTCAGTACTTC
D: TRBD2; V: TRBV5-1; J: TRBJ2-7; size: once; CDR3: CASSWVTSDSYEQYF; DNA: TGCGCCAGCAGCTGGGTGACTAGCGACAGCTACGAGCAGTACTTC
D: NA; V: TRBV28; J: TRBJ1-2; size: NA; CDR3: CASSTGTTFYGYTF; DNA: TGTGCCAGCAGCACCGGGACAACCTTCTATGGCTACACCTTC
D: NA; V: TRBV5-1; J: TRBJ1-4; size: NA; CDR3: CASSSLPGWGGANEKLFF; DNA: TGCGCCAGCAGCTCCCTTCCCGGTTGGGGAGGTGCTAATGAAAAACTGTTTTTT